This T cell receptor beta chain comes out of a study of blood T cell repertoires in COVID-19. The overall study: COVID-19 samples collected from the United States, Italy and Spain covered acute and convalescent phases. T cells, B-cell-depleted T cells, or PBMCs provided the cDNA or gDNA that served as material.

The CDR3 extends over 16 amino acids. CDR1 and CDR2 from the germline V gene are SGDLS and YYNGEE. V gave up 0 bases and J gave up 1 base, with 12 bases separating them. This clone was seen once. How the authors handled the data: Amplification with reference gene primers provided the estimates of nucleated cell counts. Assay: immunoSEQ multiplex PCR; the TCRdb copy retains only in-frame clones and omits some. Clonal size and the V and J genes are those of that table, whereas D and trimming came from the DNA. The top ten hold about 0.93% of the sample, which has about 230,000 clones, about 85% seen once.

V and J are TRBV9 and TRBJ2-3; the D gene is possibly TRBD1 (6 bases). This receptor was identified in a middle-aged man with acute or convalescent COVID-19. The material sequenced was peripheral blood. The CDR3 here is CASSVVQGRGTDTQYF. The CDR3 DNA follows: TGTGCCAGCAGCGTAGTTCAGGGGCGGGGCACAGATACGCAGTATTTT.